This TCR beta chain emerged from a study of early T cells in non-severe SARS-CoV-2 infection. This clonotype has at least ten counts. Its antigen is as yet unknown. Findings and limits, study-wide: VDJdb matching, biased toward anti-spike CD8 responses, missed private and CD4 specificities.

Germline loops: CDR1 SGHTA, CDR2 FQGNSA. The CDR3 runs to 18 residues. J was trimmed by 2 bases and V by 3 bases; bases with no gene match: 13. Researchers tagged individual cDNA molecules with unique molecular identifiers. TCRdb reprocessed the 5' RACE reads with MiXCR, giving one entry per CDR3 protein. The table has roughly 100,000 distinct CDR3 sequences, roughly 13% seen once; the top ten hold about 6%. This clonotype originated in an adult who was a healthcare worker with PCR-confirmed SARS-CoV-2 infection or an uninfected control (not recorded which). The V gene is TRBV7-2, the J gene TRBJ2-3; 8 nucleotides align to TRBD2. Sequencing was carried out using whole blood. The CDR3 spells CASSLAEPGLVSTDTQYF. The CDR3 DNA sequence: TGTGCCAGCAGCTTGGCGGAACCGGGACTAGTGTCCACAGATACGCAGTATTTT.